The clone carrying this T cell receptor (beta chain) was detected many times. The data are from a study of T cells in Graves' hyperthyroidism and ophthalmopathy. Study overall: The authors collected peripheral blood at initial diagnosis, before any treatment.

Regions amplified from RNA transcripts were the TCR beta CDR3 regions. A set of HTBI primers served as the primers for a first-round RT-PCR of the TCR CDR3. One entry per CDR3 protein, called by TCRdb with MiXCR from the multiplex PCR reads. The data contain 300,000 to 450,000 distinct CDR3 sequences, approximately 14% of them singletons. Unmatched junction bases numbered 6, after V lost 4 bases and J lost 8 bases. Germline V gene sequence: CDR1 SGHTA, CDR2 FQGTGA. The CDR3 runs 13 residues. The sequence derives from a woman aged 55 to 70 with Graves' hyperthyroidism. The chain is built from TRBV7-3 and TRBJ1-1; 8 bases match TRBD1. The sequencing sample was made of blood. CDR3 residues: CASSSSQGAEAFF. The CDR3 coding sequence is TGTGCCAGCAGCTCCTCTCAGGGGGCGGAAGCTTTCTTT.